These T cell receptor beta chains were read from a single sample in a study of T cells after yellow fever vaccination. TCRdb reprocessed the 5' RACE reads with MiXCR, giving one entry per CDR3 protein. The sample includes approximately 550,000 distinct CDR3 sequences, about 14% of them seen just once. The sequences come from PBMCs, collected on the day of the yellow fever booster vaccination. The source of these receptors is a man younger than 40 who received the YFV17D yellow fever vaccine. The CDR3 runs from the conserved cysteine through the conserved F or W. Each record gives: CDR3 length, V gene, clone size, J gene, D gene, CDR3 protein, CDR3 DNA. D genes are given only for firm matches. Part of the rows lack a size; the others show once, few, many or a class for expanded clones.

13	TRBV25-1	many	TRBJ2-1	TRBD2	CASSDTSGIGQFF	TGTGCCAGCAGTGATACTAGCGGGATCGGGCAGTTCTTC
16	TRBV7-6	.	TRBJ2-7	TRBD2	CASSLARLAGYNEQYF	TGTGCCAGCAGCTTAGCTAGACTAGCGGGATACAACGAGCAGTACTTC
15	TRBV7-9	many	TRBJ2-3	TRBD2	CASSSLAGSTDTQYF	TGTGCCAGCAGCTCCTTAGCGGGGAGCACAGATACGCAGTATTTT
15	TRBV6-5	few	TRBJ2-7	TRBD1	CASSYSRDSRYEQYF	TGTGCCAGCAGTTACTCGAGGGACAGTCGCTACGAGCAGTACTTC
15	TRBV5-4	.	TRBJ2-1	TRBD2	CASSLALAGRTEQFF	TGTGCCAGCAGCTTGGCTCTAGCGGGGAGGACTGAGCAGTTCTTC
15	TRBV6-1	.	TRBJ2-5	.	CASRPHPGTDETQYF	TGTGCCAGCAGACCACACCCGGGCACCGATGAGACCCAGTACTTC
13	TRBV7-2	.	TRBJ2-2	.	CASEGKLTGELFF	TGTGCCAGCGAGGGAAAGTTGACCGGGGAGCTGTTTTTT
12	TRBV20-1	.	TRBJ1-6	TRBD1	CSVDRTSSPLHF	TGCAGTGTGGACAGGACTAGTTCACCCCTCCACTTT
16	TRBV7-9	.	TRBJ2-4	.	CASSRTRVEAKNIQYF	TGTGCCAGCAGTAGGACTCGGGTAGAGGCCAAAAACATTCAGTACTTC
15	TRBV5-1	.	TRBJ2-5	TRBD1	CASSSDRGREETQYF	TGCGCCAGCAGCTCCGACAGGGGGCGGGAAGAGACCCAGTACTTC
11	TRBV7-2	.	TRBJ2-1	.	CASSKAYEQFF	TGTGCCAGCAGTAAGGCCTATGAGCAGTTCTTC
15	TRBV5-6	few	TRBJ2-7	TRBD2	CASIRSLGLAHEQYF	TGTGCCAGCATTCGAAGCCTGGGACTAGCGCACGAGCAGTACTTC
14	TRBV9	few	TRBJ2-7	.	CASSVDSIAYEQYF	TGTGCCAGCAGCGTAGACTCGATAGCCTACGAGCAGTACTTC
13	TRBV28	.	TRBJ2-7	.	CACKKGPSVEQYF	TGTGCCTGCAAAAAGGGGCCCTCGGTCGAGCAGTACTTC
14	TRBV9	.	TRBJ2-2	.	CASSVVDSAGELFF	TGTGCCAGCAGCGTAGTGGACTCCGCCGGGGAGCTGTTTTTT
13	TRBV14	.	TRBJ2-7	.	CASRYTGVAEQYF	TGTGCCAGCAGATATACGGGGGTGGCCGAGCAGTACTTC
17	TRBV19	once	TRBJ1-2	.	CASSSRTPYREGYGYTF	TGTGCCAGTAGTTCAAGGACCCCCTACAGGGAAGGCTATGGCTACACCTTC
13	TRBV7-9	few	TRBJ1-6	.	CASSFKAKSPLHF	TGTGCCAGCAGCTTCAAGGCCAAATCACCCCTCCACTTT
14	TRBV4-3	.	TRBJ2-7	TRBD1	CASSQQQGPYEQYF	TGCGCCAGCAGCCAACAACAGGGGCCCTACGAGCAGTACTTC
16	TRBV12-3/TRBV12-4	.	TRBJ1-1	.	CASSQSYPAVNTEAFF	TGTGCCAGCAGCCAATCTTACCCAGCGGTGAACACTGAAGCTTTCTTT
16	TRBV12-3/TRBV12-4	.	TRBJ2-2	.	CASRTGETHNTGELFF	TGTGCCAGCAGAACCGGGGAGACACATAACACCGGGGAGCTGTTTTTT
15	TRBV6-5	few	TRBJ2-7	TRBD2	CASSYGTSGDYEQYF	TGTGCCAGCAGTTACGGGACTAGCGGGGACTACGAGCAGTACTTC
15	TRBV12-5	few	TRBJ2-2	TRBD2	CASGRPGGASGELFF	TGTGCTAGTGGTCGACCGGGAGGGGCCTCCGGGGAGCTGTTTTTT
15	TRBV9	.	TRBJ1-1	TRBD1	CASSVTGTGKNEAFF	TGTGCCAGCAGCGTAACTGGGACAGGGAAGAATGAAGCTTTCTTT
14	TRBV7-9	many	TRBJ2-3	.	CASSLMADTDTQYF	TGTGCCAGCAGCCTCATGGCGGACACAGATACGCAGTATTTT
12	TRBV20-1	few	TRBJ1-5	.	CSVKDGYQPQHF	TGCAGTGTCAAAGACGGATATCAGCCCCAGCATTTT
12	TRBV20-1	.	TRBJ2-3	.	CSAIRGTDTQYF	TGCAGTGCTATTCGGGGCACAGATACGCAGTATTTT